The present entry profiles one T cell receptor beta chain with its context. This clone was detected only once. It lacks a known antigen. No qualities accompany the bases; no much larger clone lies one base away. This entry is derived from a study of T cell changes during pregnancy in multiple sclerosis (dated by TCRdb to about 2019). About the investigation overall: The study examined how the T cell repertoire changed over the course of pregnancy in women with multiple sclerosis.

The library was made by the immunoSEQ multiplex PCR assay. The immuneACCESS repertoire file appears here via TCRdb, limited to in-frame rearrangements. These files lack a portion of the clones; in checked studies, under half of the deficit traces to unresolved V genes, and the cause of the others is not known. This sample has tens of thousands of clones in its table, and approximately 90% of those were observed once. The top ten clonotypes cover 2.9% of the sample. From its cysteine to its phenylalanine, the CDR3 spans 13 amino acids. Only the CDR3 DNA stays, 39 bases, in frame from base 1. This specimen was CD8+ T cells from peripheral blood mononuclear cells, taken in the second trimester of pregnancy. The chain is encoded by TRBV21-1 joined to TRBJ2-7; the table gives TRBD1 as D, unverified against the DNA. TRBV21-1 represents a pseudogene. The source of this sequence is a female donor with multiple sclerosis, enrolled in a pregnancy study. The nucleotide sequence is TGTGCCAGCTCCGGGACAAAAGCCTACGAGCAGTACTTC. Its translation reads: CASSGTKAYEQYF.